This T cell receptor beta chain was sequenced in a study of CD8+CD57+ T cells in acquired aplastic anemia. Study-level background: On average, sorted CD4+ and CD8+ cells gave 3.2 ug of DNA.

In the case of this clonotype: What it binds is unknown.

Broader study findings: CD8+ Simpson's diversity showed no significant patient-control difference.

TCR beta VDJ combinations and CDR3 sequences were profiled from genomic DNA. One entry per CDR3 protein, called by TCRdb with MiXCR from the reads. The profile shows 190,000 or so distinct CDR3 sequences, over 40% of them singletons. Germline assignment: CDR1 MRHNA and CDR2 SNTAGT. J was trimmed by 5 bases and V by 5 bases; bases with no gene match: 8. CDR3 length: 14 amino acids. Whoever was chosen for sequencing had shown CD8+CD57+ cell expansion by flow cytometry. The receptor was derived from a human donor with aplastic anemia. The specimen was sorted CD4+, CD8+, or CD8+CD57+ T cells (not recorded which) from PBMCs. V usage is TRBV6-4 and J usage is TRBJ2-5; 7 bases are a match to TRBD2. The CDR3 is CASSYPTSPETQYF. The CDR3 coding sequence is TGTGCCAGCAGTTACCCGACTAGCCCGGAGACCCAGTACTTC.